The TCR beta chain under discussion was sequenced for a study of T cell responses to AZD1222 COVID-19 vaccine. With 2 bases removed from V and 0 bases from J, the gap between germline ends came to 8 bases. The CDR3 totals 16 residues. Germline loops: CDR1 MDHEN, CDR2 SYDVKM. TCRdb's copy holds only in-frame clones and misses some; the assay was immunoSEQ multiplex PCR. The data contain about 190,000 clones, 94% of them singletons. The rearrangement uses TRBV28 and TRBJ1-6; D is unclear. The specimen was peripheral blood, collected on day 0 of AZD1222 vaccination. This receptor was obtained from an adult in good health. CDR3 sequence reads: CASSLAGGSYNSPLHF. CDR3 bases: TGTGCCAGCAGTTTAGCGGGAGGCTCCTATAATTCACCCCTCCACTTT.